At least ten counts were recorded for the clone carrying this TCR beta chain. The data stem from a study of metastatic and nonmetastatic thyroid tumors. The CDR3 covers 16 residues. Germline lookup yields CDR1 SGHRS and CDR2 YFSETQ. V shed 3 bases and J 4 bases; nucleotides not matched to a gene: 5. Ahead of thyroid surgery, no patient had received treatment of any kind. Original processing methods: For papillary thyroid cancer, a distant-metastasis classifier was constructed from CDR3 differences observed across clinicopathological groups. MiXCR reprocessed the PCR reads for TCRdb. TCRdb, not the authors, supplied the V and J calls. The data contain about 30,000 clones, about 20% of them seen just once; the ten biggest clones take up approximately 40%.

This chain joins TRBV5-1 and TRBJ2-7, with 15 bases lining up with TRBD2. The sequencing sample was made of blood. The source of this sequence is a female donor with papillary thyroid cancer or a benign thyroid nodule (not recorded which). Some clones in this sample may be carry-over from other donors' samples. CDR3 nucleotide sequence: TGCGCCAGCAGCTCGTCCGGGACTAGCGGGAGGTACGAGCAGTACTTC. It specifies CASSSSGTSGRYEQYF.